The 13 T cell receptor beta chains given below trace back to one sample, sequenced in a study of cytomegalovirus exposure and HLA in healthy donors. The study ran its PCR with 60 Vbeta and 13 Jbeta primers. Data came from immunoSEQ multiplex PCR; TCRdb stores just in-frame clones and leaves some out. This sample has about 130,000 clones, with 76% found just once. What was sequenced was PBMCs. All receptors derive from a man in his forties in good health and CMV-seronegative.

Of note for this clone: Compared with germline, one end of the junction differs, possibly owing to a read error. The rearrangement uses TRBV10-2 and TRBJ2-3, with a tentative D call TRBD2 (6 bases). The V gene's germline CDR1 is WSHSY and CDR2 SAAADI. This CDR3 has 16 amino acids. CDR3 in DNA: TGCTCCAGCAGTGAGTCGTCCACTAGCCGGACGGATACGCAGTATTTT. This translates into CSSSESSTSRTDTQYF.

J is TRBJ1-4 and V is TRBV7-7; TRBD1 matches 7 bases. CDR3 length: 16 amino acids. Germline CDR1 is SSHAT and CDR2 is FNYEAQ (reference sequence). V shed 5 bases and J 7 bases; nucleotides not matched to a gene: 13. The DNA of the CDR3 is TGTGCCAGCAGCCCCGGACGACAGGGTTGGGCTGAAAAACTGTTTTTT. Protein product: CASSPGRQGWAEKLFF.

The CDR3, as DNA: TGTGCCAGCAGCCAAGGGGCTAGCGGGAACTCCTACAATGAGCAGTTCTTC. This codes for CASSQGASGNSYNEQFF. The V and J genes are TRBV4-2 and TRBJ2-1, with 9 bases identical to TRBD2. V trimming: 1 base; J trimming: 0 bases; junction bases outside the gene matches: 4. The CDR3 runs to 17 residues. Germline V gene sequence: CDR1 LGHNA, CDR2 YNFKEQ.

This chain connects TRBV5-6 to TRBJ1-6, with TRBD1 matching 7 bases. In germline, CDR1 is SGHDT, CDR2 YYEEEE. Losses at the gene ends were 4 bases for V and 5 bases for J; bases not matched to a gene: 3. The CDR3 is 14 residues long. The CDR3 nucleotides are TGTGCCAGCAGCCGTGGGACAGATAATTCACCCCTCCACTTT. Translating gives CASSRGTDNSPLHF. The full variable domain, its missing parts supplied by reference TRBV5-6 and TRBJ1-6, is DAGVTQSPTHLIKTRGQQVTLRCSPKSGHDTVSWYQQALGQGPQFIFQYYEEEERQRGNFPDRFSGHQFPNYSSELNVNALLLGDSALYLCASSRGTDNSPLHFGNGTRLTVT.

The gene calls are TRBV2 and TRBJ1-1, with a weak D call TRBD1 (6 bases). The germline V gene encodes CDR1 SNHLY and CDR2 FYNNEI. The V end was cut by 5 bases, the J end by 7 bases, with 17 bases between. The length of the CDR3 is 14 residues. As DNA, the CDR3 is TGTGCCAGCAGTCCACAGGGTTTAATCGGTGAAGCTTTCTTT. This gives the protein CASSPQGLIGEAFF.

This chain links TRBV29-1 with TRBJ2-7, with 9 bases lining up with TRBD1. There are 13 residues in the CDR3. After removal of 8 bases from V and 2 bases from J, the junction contained 7 bases not matched to a gene. Germline V lookup: CDR1 SQVTM, CDR2 ANQGSEA. The chain's CDR3 is CSTTGQGPYEQYF. CDR3 bases: TGCAGCACTACGGGACAGGGACCCTACGAGCAGTACTTC.

There are a few counts of this clone. This chain joins TRBV5-1 and TRBJ2-7; D possibly corresponds to TRBD2 (6 bases). The CDR3 runs 16 residues. Per the germline V gene, CDR1 is SGHRS and CDR2 is YFSETQ. The germline V and J ends were trimmed by 4 bases and 3 bases, with 20 bases remaining between them. CDR3 loop: CASSMSTGDIRYEQYF. The CDR3 bases are TGCGCCAGCAGCATGTCCACGGGAGACATTCGCTACGAGCAGTACTTC.

The chain is built from TRBV7-9 and TRBJ1-2; D remains unclear. The CDR3 has 12 amino acids. Per the germline V gene, CDR1 is SEHNR and CDR2 is FQNEAQ (reference sequence). Trimming pared 3 bases from V and 8 bases from J, leaving 10 bases between. CDR3 loop: CASSFSREGYTF. DNA for the CDR3: TGTGCCAGCAGCTTTAGCCGGGAAGGCTACACCTTC.

The chain recombines TRBV9 with TRBJ2-1, with 10 bases that match TRBD2. The germline CDR1 and CDR2 sequences are SGDLS and YYNGEE. This CDR3 is built from 21 residues. V was pared by 8 bases and J by 2 bases, with 25 bases of the junction left unmatched. CDR3 in amino acids: CASTGDDYSGRSATPYNEQFF. CDR3 nucleotides: TGTGCCAGTACAGGGGACGACTATAGCGGGAGGTCCGCCACCCCCTACAATGAGCAGTTCTTC.

The chain couples TRBV7-7 to TRBJ2-5; TRBD1 is a possible D gene (6 bases). This CDR3 region has 15 residues. CDR1 is SSHAT, CDR2 FNYEAQ, per germline (reference sequence). The V end lost 1 base, the J end lost 0 bases, and 9 bases lay between the germline ends. The CDR3 DNA is TGTGCCAGCAGCTTAGGTACAGGGAACCAAGAGACCCAGTACTTC. It yields the protein CASSLGTGNQETQYF.

V gene TRBV19 combines with J gene TRBJ2-5; 8 bases match TRBD1. The length of the CDR3 is 16 residues. Germline values: CDR1 LNHDA, CDR2 SQIVND (reference sequence). V shed 3 bases, J shed 4 bases, and the junction held 10 bases outside the gene matches. CDR3 residues: CASSIRGQGSAETQYF. In nucleotides, the CDR3 is TGTGCCAGTAGTATCCGAGGACAGGGATCGGCAGAGACCCAGTACTTC.

The chain carries TRBV5-4 and TRBJ1-1; 7 nucleotides align to TRBD1. Looked up from germline, CDR1 is SGHNT and CDR2 is YYREEE (reference sequence). The CDR3 is 13 residues long. The ends lost 0 bases at V and 7 bases at J; junction bases unmatched: 3. CDR3 nucleotide sequence: TGTGCCAGCAGCTTGGCCGACAGGGATGAAGCTTTCTTT. Translation: CASSLADRDEAFF.

V gene TRBV10-3 combines with J gene TRBJ2-6; perhaps TRBD2 as D (7 bases). V was trimmed by 2 bases and J by 1 base, leaving 12 bases between them. Germline V gene lookup returns CDR1 ENHRY and CDR2 SYGVKD. The CDR3 extends over 17 amino acids. The chain's CDR3 is CAISETGRGSGANVLTF. The CDR3 bases are TGTGCCATCAGTGAGACAGGGAGGGGATCTGGGGCCAACGTCCTGACTTTC.